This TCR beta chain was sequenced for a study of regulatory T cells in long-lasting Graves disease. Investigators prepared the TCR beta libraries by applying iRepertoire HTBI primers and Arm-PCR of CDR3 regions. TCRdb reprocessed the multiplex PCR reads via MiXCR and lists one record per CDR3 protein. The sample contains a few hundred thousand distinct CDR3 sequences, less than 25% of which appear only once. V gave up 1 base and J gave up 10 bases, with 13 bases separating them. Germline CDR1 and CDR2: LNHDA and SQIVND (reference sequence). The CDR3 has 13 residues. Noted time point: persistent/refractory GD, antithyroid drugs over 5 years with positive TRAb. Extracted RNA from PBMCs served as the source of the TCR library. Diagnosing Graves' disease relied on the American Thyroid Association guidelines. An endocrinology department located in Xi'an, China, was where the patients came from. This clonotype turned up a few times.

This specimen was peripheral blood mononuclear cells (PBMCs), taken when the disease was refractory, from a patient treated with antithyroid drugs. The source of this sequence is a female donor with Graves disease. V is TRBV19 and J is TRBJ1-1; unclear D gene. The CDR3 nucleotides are TGTGCCAGTAGTATAGGGTTGGGGAGCGGAGCTTTCTTT. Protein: CASSIGLGSGAFF.